These T cell receptor beta chains were read from a single sample in a study of cytomegalovirus exposure and HLA in healthy donors. The data were produced by immunoSEQ multiplex PCR, yet TCRdb's version contains in-frame clones alone and is incomplete. The sample carries 120,000 to 150,000 clones, 86% recorded once. Sequenced material: PBMCs. The receptor source for this set is a man younger than 35 in good health and CMV-seronegative. The CDR3 runs from the conserved cysteine through the conserved F or W. The D gene is left open where the match is weak. A row's size may be missing; if present it is once, few, many or a size class.

J	D	V	size	DNA	CDR3
TRBJ2-5	.	TRBV7-2	.	TGTGCCAGCAGAGCAGGATACCTCCAAGAGACCCAGTACTTC	CASRAGYLQETQYF
TRBJ1-2	.	TRBV4-2	.	TGTGCCAGCAGCCATCGACAGGTGTCCTATGGCTACACCTTC	CASSHRQVSYGYTF
TRBJ2-1	TRBD2	TRBV11-2	.	TGTGCCAGCAGCTTAATTTTTGGGACTAGGGGCAATGAGCAGTTCTTC	CASSLIFGTRGNEQFF
TRBJ2-7	.	TRBV5-4	once	TGTGCCAGCAAACTCGATAGGGGAAAGCAGTACTTC	CASKLDRGKQYF
TRBJ1-1	.	TRBV7-9	once	TGTGCCAGCAGCCCTGTTATAGAGAGTTCGATTGAAGCTTTCTTT	CASSPVIESSIEAFF
TRBJ2-1	.	TRBV5-1	.	TGCGCCAGCAGCTTTCGGGCAAAAGGGACTTCCAGCTCCTACAATGAGCAGTTCTTC	CASSFRAKGTSSSYNEQFF
TRBJ1-1	.	TRBV28	once	TGTGCCAGCAGCTGGAGCCGCAGGGATGAGCTGAACACTGAAGCTTTCTTT	CASSWSRRDELNTEAFF
TRBJ2-7	.	TRBV7-2	once	TGTGCCAGCAGCCCGCGGGGCGTGGGATACGAGCAGTACTTC	CASSPRGVGYEQYF
TRBJ2-5	.	TRBV5-5	.	TGTGCCAGCAGCTTGCAGCCGGGAGAGACCCAGTACTTC	CASSLQPGETQYF
TRBJ1-2	.	TRBV5-6	.	TGTGCCAGCAGCTTGGCCGTCGCGGGGAACTATGGCTACACCTTC	CASSLAVAGNYGYTF
TRBJ2-5	.	TRBV29-1	.	TGCAGCGCGTTGGCCATCAGGGGCTCGGAGACCCAGTACTTC	CSALAIRGSETQYF
TRBJ2-7	.	TRBV18	.	TGTGCCAGCTCACCACCGGCCAGGTTACCCTACGAGCAGTACTTC	CASSPPARLPYEQYF
TRBJ2-1	TRBD2	TRBV25-1	.	TGTGCCAGCAGTGGGTCCCGGACTAGCGGCTCCTACAATGAGCAGTTCTTC	CASSGSRTSGSYNEQFF
TRBJ1-2	.	TRBV7-9	.	TGTGCCAGCACGCCAGGGGCTAACTATGGCTACACCTTC	CASTPGANYGYTF
TRBJ1-1	.	TRBV6-1	.	TGTGCCAGCAGGCGGGGCTTGAACACTGAAGCTTTCTTT	CASRRGLNTEAFF
TRBJ2-1	TRBD1	TRBV5-1	.	TGCGCCAGCAGCCCATTAGGAACAGGGGACAATGAGCAGTTCTTC	CASSPLGTGDNEQFF
TRBJ2-7	.	TRBV5-5	.	TGTGCCAGCACCCTCGGAGATCAGAACTACGAGCAGTACTTC	CASTLGDQNYEQYF
TRBJ2-2	TRBD1	TRBV5-1	.	TGCGCCAGCAGCTTTACGGTCGACAGGGGAGGAACCGGGGAGCTGTTTTTT	CASSFTVDRGGTGELFF
TRBJ2-4	TRBD2	TRBV7-2	.	TGTGCCAGCAGCCCAGGGGGACTAGCGGGCGTAGCCAAAAACATTCAGTACTTC	CASSPGGLAGVAKNIQYF
TRBJ2-2	.	TRBV6-5	.	TGTGCCAGCAAGGGGGTAAACACCGGGGAGCTGTTTTTT	CASKGVNTGELFF
TRBJ2-3	.	TRBV7-8	.	TGTGCCAGCAGCTTATTATCTGGGGAGAGCACAGATACGCAGTATTTT	CASSLLSGESTDTQYF
TRBJ2-7	.	TRBV23-1	.	TGCGCCAGCAGTCACCGTTTCACCCCAGGGGATTCCTACGAGCAGTACTTC	CASSHRFTPGDSYEQYF
TRBJ1-3	TRBD1	TRBV6-1	.	TGTGCCAGCAGTGGCTCGGACAGGGGGCCTGGAAACACCATATATTTT	CASSGSDRGPGNTIYF
TRBJ1-4	TRBD1	TRBV7-6	.	TGTGCCAGCAGCTCTCAGGGGGGTAATGAAAAACTGTTTTTT	CASSSQGGNEKLFF
TRBJ2-7	TRBD2	TRBV10-1	.	TGCGCCACGAGCCCGGGGGGGGTACCCTACGAGCAGTACTTC	CATSPGGVPYEQYF
TRBJ2-1	TRBD2	TRBV7-6	.	TGTGCCAGCAGCTCCTTAGCGGGAACGCACAATGAGCAGTTCTTC	CASSSLAGTHNEQFF
TRBJ2-2	.	TRBV7-9	.	TGTGCCAGCAGCCCGGTAGAGGGAGCCGGGGAGCTGTTTTTT	CASSPVEGAGELFF
TRBJ2-3	TRBD2	TRBV9	few	TGTGCCAGCAGTGAATCCAGCGGGAGTTGGAAAGATACGCAGTATTTT	CASSESSGSWKDTQYF
TRBJ2-7	TRBD2	TRBV5-1	.	TGCGCCAGCAGCTTGGGACTAGCGGGAGGGCCGGGCTCCTACGAGCAGTACTTC	CASSLGLAGGPGSYEQYF
TRBJ2-7	TRBD1	TRBV25-1	.	TGTGCCAGCAGTGAACCCGGGACAGGGAGGCCCTACGAGCAGTACTTC	CASSEPGTGRPYEQYF
TRBJ2-1	.	TRBV7-9	.	TGTGCCAGCAGCATAGCCGGGACTCGCTTTGGGGAGCAGTTCTTC	CASSIAGTRFGEQFF
TRBJ1-1	.	TRBV25-1	.	TGTGCCAGCAGTGCCGAGGGAGCAGGGAACACTGAAGCTTTCTTT	CASSAEGAGNTEAFF
TRBJ1-2	TRBD1	TRBV7-7	.	TGTGCCAGCAGCTTAGCCGCCCCGACAGGGGTCTATGGCTACACCTTC	CASSLAAPTGVYGYTF
TRBJ1-1	.	TRBV7-9	.	TGTGCCAGCAGCTTCACTCGGGCCCGGGGAGAAGCTTTCTTT	CASSFTRARGEAFF
TRBJ1-1	TRBD1	TRBV9	.	TGTGCCAGCAGACGTGGGACAGACCCTCACACTGAAGCTTTCTTT	CASRRGTDPHTEAFF
TRBJ2-5	TRBD1	TRBV12-5	.	TGTGCTAGTGGTTTGGTAGAGGACAGGGGAGCAGTCCTACAAGAGACCCAGTACTTC	CASGLVEDRGAVLQETQYF
TRBJ2-3	TRBD2	TRBV5-1	.	TGCGCCAGCAGCTACCGACTAGCGGGGGGGCCAGATACGCAGTATTTT	CASSYRLAGGPDTQYF
TRBJ1-2	.	TRBV28	.	TGTGCCAGCAGTTTAGGGAGCACAAACTATGGCTACACCTTC	CASSLGSTNYGYTF
TRBJ2-2	TRBD2	TRBV12-5	once	TGTGCTAGTGGTTTGGTACATGAGACTAGCGAGACCGGGGAGCTGTTTTTT	CASGLVHETSETGELFF
TRBJ1-5	.	TRBV10-3	once	TGTGCCATCAGTTCAACTGGGGCCGATCAGCCCCAGCATTTT	CAISSTGADQPQHF
TRBJ2-7	TRBD1	TRBV6-4	.	TGTGCCAGCAGCGGGACAGGGAGCCACGAGCAGTACTTC	CASSGTGSHEQYF
TRBJ1-1	.	TRBV6-1	.	TGTGCCAGCAGTGAATCCCCGACAGAAGGGACTGAAGCTTTCTTT	CASSESPTEGTEAFF
TRBJ2-2	.	TRBV29-1	.	TGCAGCGTTGACACTTCGAACACCGGGGAGCTGTTTTTT	CSVDTSNTGELFF
TRBJ2-1	TRBD2	TRBV4-1	.	TGCGCCAGCAGCCAAGAGACTGGGACTAGCCGATACAATGAGCAGTTCTTC	CASSQETGTSRYNEQFF
TRBJ1-5	TRBD1	TRBV9	many	TGTGCCAGCAGCCTCCGAGGGACAGGGGGCTTTAAGAATCAGCCCCAGCATTTT	CASSLRGTGGFKNQPQHF
TRBJ1-4	TRBD1	TRBV4-3	.	TGCGCCAGCAGCCAAGAAGGGGGCCGGCTAGGCGAAAAACTGTTTTTT	CASSQEGGRLGEKLFF
TRBJ2-1	TRBD2	TRBV29-1	.	TGCAGCGTTGTACGGGGGGGGCGAATCTACAATGAGCAGTTCTTC	CSVVRGGRIYNEQFF
TRBJ2-7	TRBD2	TRBV9	.	TGTGCCAGCAGCGTCCAGAGCGGGGGTTTCTACGAGCAGTACTTC	CASSVQSGGFYEQYF
TRBJ2-6	.	TRBV15	.	TGTGCCACTACAACCGTGTGGGCCCATGGGGCCAACGTCCTGACTTTC	CATTTVWAHGANVLTF
TRBJ2-7	TRBD1	TRBV19	.	TGTGCCAGTAGTATTTCGGGACAGGGTGGCTCCTACGAGCAGTACTTC	CASSISGQGGSYEQYF
TRBJ2-1	.	TRBV11-3	.	TGTGCCAGCAGCCCGGTTTACAATGAGCAGTTCTTC	CASSPVYNEQFF
TRBJ1-5	.	TRBV28	.	TGTGCCAGCAGTCTAGACCACATAGGCAATCAGCCCCAGCATTTT	CASSLDHIGNQPQHF
TRBJ2-7	TRBD2	TRBV28	few	TGTGCCAGCAGTTTGGGAGCGGGAGTATACGAGCAGTACTTC	CASSLGAGVYEQYF
TRBJ2-1	TRBD2	TRBV7-8	.	TGTGCCAGCAGCTTAGCACTAGCGGGGGGCGGTAATGAGCAGTTCTTC	CASSLALAGGGNEQFF